The present TCR beta chain was sequenced within a study of blood T cell repertoires in COVID-19. The CDR3 is 13 residues long. V trimming: 6 bases; J trimming: 3 bases; junction bases outside the gene matches: 5. The germline V gene has CDR1 WSHSY and CDR2 SAAADI. TCRdb's table, derived via immunoSEQ multiplex PCR, lists solely in-frame clones and lacks some. Of 350,000 to 400,000 clones listed, roughly nine tenths are singletons. In assigning cohorts, the study relied on participant-reported clinical history. The source of this sequence is a woman in her thirties or forties who had been exposed to COVID-19. The sample consisted of PBMCs or T cells enriched from blood (not recorded which). The chain combines TRBV10-2 with TRBJ2-7; 7 positions match TRBD1. CDR3: CASRSGQVYEQYF. CDR3 nucleotide sequence: TGCGCCAGCAGATCAGGACAGGTCTACGAGCAGTACTTC.